Listed below are T cell receptor beta chains from one sample, sequenced in a study of cytotoxic CD8 clonotypes in ibrutinib-treated CLL. The protocol was immunoSEQ multiplex PCR, while the TCRdb copy is restricted to in-frame clones and leaves out a portion. The table includes 10,000 to 15,000 clones, approximately 65% detected once. The starting material was PBMCs, obtained before ibrutinib treatment. The receptors were sampled from a human donor with chronic lymphocytic leukemia. Each CDR3 is given with its conserved first and last residue. Fields, in order: V gene, D gene, J gene, clone size, CDR3 protein, CDR3 DNA. D genes are given only for firm matches. Size is omitted from some rows. Given values are once, few, many or a class for expanded clones.

V gene: TRBV30
D gene: TRBD1
J gene: TRBJ2-1
clone size: -
CDR3 protein: CAWSGSFSGTGDEQFF
CDR3 DNA: TGTGCCTGGAGCGGTTCCTTCTCCGGGACAGGGGATGAGCAGTTCTTC

V gene: TRBV28
D gene: TRBD1
J gene: TRBJ1-2
clone size: -
CDR3 protein: CATLETGAYGYTF
CDR3 DNA: TGTGCCACCTTAGAGACAGGGGCCTATGGCTACACCTTC

V gene: TRBV7-2
D gene: TRBD2
J gene: TRBJ2-3
clone size: -
CDR3 protein: CASSLTGLAVDTQYF
CDR3 DNA: TGTGCCAGCAGCTTAACGGGACTAGCGGTAGATACGCAGTATTTT

V gene: TRBV6-1
D gene: TRBD1
J gene: TRBJ1-6
clone size: -
CDR3 protein: CASGDRGDSPLHF
CDR3 DNA: TGTGCCAGTGGGGACAGGGGGGATTCACCCCTCCACTTT

V gene: TRBV15
D gene: TRBD2
J gene: TRBJ2-3
clone size: -
CDR3 protein: CATSRDGPASGALRTDTQYF
CDR3 DNA: TGTGCCACCAGCAGAGATGGTCCGGCTAGCGGGGCCCTACGCACAGATACGCAGTATTTT

V gene: TRBV19
D gene: -
J gene: TRBJ1-1
clone size: -
CDR3 protein: CASSISGTRLSFF
CDR3 DNA: TGTGCCAGTAGTATATCCGGGACACGACTCTCTTTCTTT

V gene: TRBV9
D gene: -
J gene: TRBJ2-7
clone size: -
CDR3 protein: CASSQEGGYEQYF
CDR3 DNA: TGTGCCAGCAGCCAAGAGGGGGGCTACGAGCAGTACTTC

V gene: TRBV9
D gene: TRBD1
J gene: TRBJ2-7
clone size: few
CDR3 protein: CASSARTGQLEQYF
CDR3 DNA: TGTGCCAGCAGCGCCCGGACAGGACAATTGGAGCAGTACTTC

V gene: TRBV5-1
D gene: TRBD1
J gene: TRBJ2-1
clone size: -
CDR3 protein: CASSLGGSGQVNNEQFF
CDR3 DNA: TGCGCCAGCAGCTTGGGGGGTTCGGGACAGGTGAACAATGAGCAGTTCTTC

V gene: TRBV7-9
D gene: -
J gene: TRBJ2-7
clone size: -
CDR3 protein: CASRRVEGTYEQYF
CDR3 DNA: TGTGCCAGCAGAAGGGTTGAAGGGACCTACGAGCAGTACTTC

V gene: TRBV6-4
D gene: -
J gene: TRBJ1-1
clone size: -
CDR3 protein: CASSALANTEAFF
CDR3 DNA: TGTGCCAGCAGTGCGCTGGCGAACACTGAAGCTTTCTTT

V gene: TRBV2
D gene: -
J gene: TRBJ1-4
clone size: -
CDR3 protein: CASSEQGGSNEKLFF
CDR3 DNA: TGTGCCAGCAGTGAACAGGGAGGCTCTAATGAAAAACTGTTTTTT

V gene: TRBV9
D gene: -
J gene: TRBJ2-3
clone size: few
CDR3 protein: CASSVSADTQYF
CDR3 DNA: TGTGCCAGCAGCGTTTCCGCAGATACGCAGTATTTT

V gene: TRBV11-2
D gene: -
J gene: TRBJ2-7
clone size: few
CDR3 protein: CASSQTTVWEQYF
CDR3 DNA: TGTGCCAGCAGCCAAACTACGGTCTGGGAGCAGTACTTC

V gene: TRBV19
D gene: TRBD2
J gene: TRBJ2-1
clone size: -
CDR3 protein: CASHPSGGAPYEQFF
CDR3 DNA: TGTGCCAGCCACCCTAGCGGGGGGGCCCCGTATGAGCAGTTCTTC

V gene: TRBV2
D gene: -
J gene: TRBJ2-1
clone size: few
CDR3 protein: CASSDSFYNEQFF
CDR3 DNA: TGTGCCAGCAGTGATTCTTTTTACAATGAGCAGTTCTTC

V gene: TRBV6-1
D gene: -
J gene: TRBJ2-3
clone size: -
CDR3 protein: CASSEWHLTDTQYF
CDR3 DNA: TGTGCCAGCAGTGAATGGCATCTCACAGATACGCAGTATTTT

V gene: TRBV5-6
D gene: TRBD1
J gene: TRBJ2-7
clone size: -
CDR3 protein: CASSWGTGGGHYEQYF
CDR3 DNA: TGTGCCAGCAGCTGGGGGACAGGGGGAGGTCACTACGAGCAGTACTTC

V gene: TRBV6-5
D gene: TRBD1
J gene: TRBJ1-1
clone size: -
CDR3 protein: CASSSGGNTEAFF
CDR3 DNA: TGTGCCAGCAGTTCAGGGGGGAACACTGAAGCTTTCTTT

V gene: TRBV27
D gene: TRBD1
J gene: TRBJ2-1
clone size: -
CDR3 protein: CASSRALVGQGVGEQFF
CDR3 DNA: TGTGCCAGCAGTCGGGCGTTAGTCGGACAGGGGGTTGGTGAGCAGTTCTTC

V gene: TRBV5-4
D gene: -
J gene: TRBJ1-2
clone size: few
CDR3 protein: CASSSALLQGGYGYTF
CDR3 DNA: TGTGCCAGCAGCTCCGCCCTCCTTCAGGGTGGATATGGCTACACCTTC

V gene: TRBV29-1
D gene: -
J gene: TRBJ2-7
clone size: -
CDR3 protein: CSVYKSWEQYF
CDR3 DNA: TGCAGCGTTTATAAGTCCTGGGAGCAGTACTTC

V gene: TRBV18
D gene: -
J gene: TRBJ1-3
clone size: -
CDR3 protein: CASSPGPSFGNTIYF
CDR3 DNA: TGTGCCAGCTCACCTGGACCCAGCTTTGGAAACACCATATATTTT

V gene: TRBV5-6
D gene: -
J gene: TRBJ1-3
clone size: few
CDR3 protein: CASSLIGNTIYF
CDR3 DNA: TGTGCCAGCAGCTTGATCGGGAACACCATATATTTT

V gene: TRBV9
D gene: TRBD2
J gene: TRBJ2-1
clone size: -
CDR3 protein: CASSVDNGGFPYNEQFF
CDR3 DNA: TGTGCCAGCAGCGTAGACAACGGGGGGTTCCCCTACAATGAGCAGTTCTTC

V gene: TRBV5-1
D gene: -
J gene: TRBJ1-4
clone size: once
CDR3 protein: CASSLGEGIREKLFF
CDR3 DNA: TGCGCCAGCAGCTTGGGTGAGGGGATACGGGAAAAACTGTTTTTT

V gene: TRBV5-3
D gene: -
J gene: TRBJ2-3
clone size: -
CDR3 protein: CASGSWGETDTQYF
CDR3 DNA: TGTGCCAGCGGTAGCTGGGGGGAGACAGATACGCAGTATTTT

V gene: TRBV5-4
D gene: -
J gene: TRBJ2-5
clone size: -
CDR3 protein: CASSLWVGETQYF
CDR3 DNA: TGTGCCAGCAGCCTTTGGGTGGGGGAGACCCAGTACTTC

V gene: TRBV19
D gene: -
J gene: TRBJ2-3
clone size: -
CDR3 protein: CASSTDMGRDTQYF
CDR3 DNA: TGTGCCAGTAGTACCGACATGGGAAGAGATACGCAGTATTTT

V gene: TRBV5-1
D gene: -
J gene: TRBJ2-1
clone size: few
CDR3 protein: CASSLDSGTYNEQFF
CDR3 DNA: TGCGCCAGCAGCTTGGACTCGGGCACCTACAATGAGCAGTTCTTC

V gene: TRBV7-2
D gene: TRBD2
J gene: TRBJ2-3
clone size: -
CDR3 protein: CASSLVPSGSTDTQYF
CDR3 DNA: TGTGCCAGCAGCTTAGTCCCTAGCGGAAGCACAGATACGCAGTATTTT

V gene: TRBV19
D gene: TRBD2
J gene: TRBJ2-1
clone size: -
CDR3 protein: CASSIRGGAGLAGGPLSYNEQFF
CDR3 DNA: TGTGCCAGTAGTATTCGAGGGGGCGCCGGACTAGCGGGGGGCCCCCTTTCCTACAATGAGCAGTTCTTC

V gene: TRBV7-3
D gene: TRBD1
J gene: TRBJ2-7
clone size: -
CDR3 protein: CASSLKGDREQYF
CDR3 DNA: TGTGCCAGCAGCTTAAAAGGGGACAGGGAGCAGTACTTC